This TCR beta chain was recovered during a study of T-cell memory formation after mild COVID-19. Across the whole study: TCR clusters showed largely donor specificity.

Trimming removed 0 bases from V and 0 bases from J; junction bases left unmatched: 6. Germline-derived CDR1 and CDR2 are DFQATT and SNEGSKA (reference sequence). There are 16 residues in the CDR3. Study-wide points: Clones that contracted from day 15 to 85 had balanced CD4/CD8; later expanders were CD4+ biased. A second wave of clones peaked on day 37, and their SARS-CoV-2 specificity went unconfirmed.

This clonotype was seen repeatedly, ten times or more. Its specificity is unknown. After 5'RACE with constant-segment primers, TCR alpha and TCR beta cDNA libraries carrying sample barcodes and UMIs were obtained. One entry per CDR3 protein, called by TCRdb with MiXCR from the 5' RACE reads. The sample lists approximately 570,000 distinct CDR3 sequences; about a sixth were seen once. The chain joins TRBV20-1 to TRBJ2-3, with 7 positions matching TRBD2. The source material was PBMCs or a T cell subset sorted from them (not recorded which). This TCR came from an adult woman who had mild COVID-19 (a few samples of this study predate the infection). Cell type and time point are not known. CDR3: CSAREAGITSTDTQYF. CDR3 DNA: TGCAGTGCTAGAGAAGCGGGGATTACTAGCACAGATACGCAGTATTTT.